The next 6 T cell receptor beta chains were all read from a single sample in a study of blood T cells in healthy people across ages. Next came a second PCR, run for about 6 to 11 cycles, which used a sample-barcoded 5' primer along with a J-beta primer mix. Each CDR3 protein is one row after TCRdb ran MiXCR on the 5' RACE reads. The data hold about 800,000 distinct CDR3 sequences, with approximately 25% observed a single time. The sample was also reused in another study, on T cells of mothers and their children.

Sequenced material: blood. All receptors come from a boy aged 5-17 years in good health.

About this clonotype itself: The conserved phenylalanine or tryptophan is not found at the CDR3 terminus, so this likely reflects a read error. The J gene is TRBJ2-5, the V gene TRBV27; TRBD1 might be the D (6 bases). V was trimmed by 6 bases and J by 1 base, leaving 12 bases between them. The CDR3 length is 14 residues. Germline values: CDR1 MNHEY, CDR2 SMNVEV (reference sequence). The DNA of the CDR3 is TGTGCCAGCAGCCAGATGGGGGCCCAAGAGACCCAGTACCTC. It yields the protein CASSQMGAQETQYL.

The V call is TRBV29-1, the J call TRBJ2-7; D is perhaps TRBD1 (6 bases). Germline loops: CDR1 SQVTM, CDR2 ANQGSEA. The CDR3 totals 11 residues. Trimming removed 6 bases at V and 7 bases at J, with 13 bases between. Here the CDR3 DNA reads TGCAGCGTGTCCACAGGGATAGAGCAGTACTTC. Translated, it gives CSVSTGIEQYF.

This clonotype was observed a handful of times. The rearrangement uses TRBV28 and TRBJ2-1, with 7 bases aligning to TRBD2. Unmatched junction bases numbered 6, after V lost 4 bases and J lost 3 bases. The CDR3 runs to 15 residues. Germline loops: CDR1 MDHEN, CDR2 SYDVKM. CDR3: CASSSAGVYYNEQFF. The DNA of the CDR3 is TGTGCCAGCAGTTCTGCGGGGGTTTACTACAATGAGCAGTTCTTC. Looking up the rest from reference TRBV28 and TRBJ2-1 gives the full variable domain: DVKVTQSSRYLVKRTGEKVFLECVQDMDHENMFWYRQDPGLGLRLIYFSYDVKMKEKGDIPEGYSVSREKKERFSLILESASTNQTSMYLCASSSAGVYYNEQFFGPGTRLTVL.

As regards this clonotype: One end of the junction fails to match germline, which may point to a read error. The chain is built from TRBV5-1 and TRBJ2-7; D is undetermined. The CDR3 has 13 residues. Looked up from germline, CDR1 is SGHRS and CDR2 is YFSETQ. CDR3 protein: CASSFDGSYEQHF. CDR3 coding DNA: TGCGCCAGCAGCTTTGACGGCTCCTACGAGCAGCACTTC.

CDR3 nucleotide sequence: TGTGCCAGCAGTCGGGACATTGGACAAGAGACCCAGTACTTC. Encoded protein: CASSRDIGQETQYF. The chain combines TRBV28 with TRBJ2-5; TRBD1 is a possible D gene (6 bases). The CDR3 runs 14 residues. Between the trimmed V and J ends, which lost 5 bases and 2 bases, there was a span of 12 bases. CDR1 MDHEN and CDR2 SYDVKM come from the germline V gene.

The genes are TRBV9 and TRBJ2-5; 7 nucleotides line up with TRBD1. The DNA end lines up better with TRBJ2-7; the J call may be wrong. Germline loops: CDR1 SGDLS, CDR2 YYNGEE. The CDR3 runs to 14 residues. CDR3 in amino acids: CASSAPTGNNEQYF. CDR3 nucleotide sequence: TGTGCCAGCAGCGCCCCGACAGGGAACAACGAGCAGTACTTC.